These 17 T cell receptor beta chains came from one sample sequenced in a study of T cell responses to AZD1222 COVID-19 vaccine. Clones were sequenced by immunoSEQ multiplex PCR, and TCRdb holds only the in-frame ones, with some missing. The sample lists around 70,000 clones; about nine tenths were seen once. This material consisted of peripheral blood, taken on day 0 of AZD1222 vaccination. Receptors were obtained from an adult in good health.

The chain links TRBV28 to TRBJ1-1; unclear D gene. Germline CDR1 reads MDHEN; CDR2 reads SYDVKM. V was shortened by 5 bases and J by 11 bases, with 15 bases between the two germline ends. The CDR3 contains 12 residues. The CDR3 DNA follows: TGTGCCAGCAGTACGAGCGCGGGGTCTGCTTTCTTT. Translating gives CASSTSAGSAFF.

This clone has a single count. J is TRBJ1-2 and V is TRBV14; 9 nucleotides align to TRBD1. The germline CDR1 and CDR2 sequences are SGHDN and FVKESK. Trimming took 4 bases from V and 4 from J; bases not matched to a gene: 10. The CDR3 is 16 amino acids. The CDR3 reads CASSRGTGTGIYGYTF. In nucleotides, the CDR3 is TGTGCCAGCAGCCGAGGCACCGGGACAGGGATCTATGGCTACACCTTC.

The chain is built from TRBV27 and TRBJ1-6; possible D gene TRBD1, 6 bases. Per the germline V gene, CDR1 is MNHEY and CDR2 is SMNVEV (reference sequence). V was shortened by 3 bases and J by 7 bases, with 13 bases between the two germline ends. The CDR3 is made up of 15 amino acids. The CDR3 DNA reads TGTGCCAGCAGTTTTGGGGGGCTGGACAATTCACCCCTCCACTTT. This codes for CASSFGGLDNSPLHF.

The chain links TRBV28 to TRBJ1-6, with D uncertain. This CDR3 comprises 11 residues. V was shortened by 7 bases and J by 9 bases, with 7 bases between the two germline ends. The germline V gene has CDR1 MDHEN and CDR2 SYDVKM. CDR3 DNA: TGTGCCAGCACTCAGAGTTCACCCCTCCACTTT. It encodes CASTQSSPLHF.

The V gene is TRBV12-3 or TRBV12-4, the J gene TRBJ2-3; D remains unclear. Trimming took 6 bases from V and 2 from J, leaving 6 bases between them. The CDR3 contains 12 residues. CDR3 nucleotides: TGTGCCAGCAGACGTACCACAGATACGCAGTATTTT. Translating it yields CASRRTTDTQYF.

The chain is built from TRBV3-1 (or the pseudogene TRBV3-2) and TRBJ1-2; D might be TRBD1 (6 bases). The ends were cut back, 5 bases at V and 0 bases at J, with 13 bases in the middle. The CDR3 runs to 15 residues. CDR1 and CDR2 from the germline V gene are LGHDT and YNNKEL (reference sequence). CDR3 nucleotide sequence: TGTGCCAGCAGCGGGGACAAGCCATCTAACTATGGCTACACCTTC. It encodes CASSGDKPSNYGYTF.

The chain employs TRBV7-9 and TRBJ1-1; D is uncertain. The V end was cut by 1 base, the J end by 5 bases, with 11 bases between. The CDR3 runs 14 residues. Germline CDR1 and CDR2: SEHNR and FQNEAQ (reference sequence). The CDR3 protein is CASSLDQGQTEAFF. For the CDR3, the DNA is TGTGCCAGCAGCTTAGACCAAGGTCAGACTGAAGCTTTCTTT.

The chain has TRBV29-1 and TRBJ2-5; TRBD1 matches 10 bases. The germline V gene encodes CDR1 SQVTM and CDR2 ANQGSEA. The CDR3 is 15 amino acids. The J segment lost 5 bases and the V segment lost 7 bases, leaving 13 bases of the junction unmatched. CDR3 DNA: TGCAGCGGCCGGGACAGGGGCCTTCGGAGTGAGACCCAGTACTTC. Translation: CSGRDRGLRSETQYF.

The CDR3 nucleotides read TGTGCCAGCACTCCGAACAGGGCGGCCAGCTCCTACGAGCAGTACTTC. This sequence encodes CASTPNRAASSYEQYF. The chain employs TRBV28 and TRBJ2-7; D may be TRBD1 (6 bases). Trimming removed 7 bases at V and 0 bases at J, with 19 bases between. Looked up from germline, CDR1 is MDHEN and CDR2 is SYDVKM. CDR3 length: 16 amino acids.

This chain connects TRBV18 to TRBJ2-3, with 9 bases fitting TRBD1. Looked up from germline, CDR1 is KGHSH and CDR2 is LQKENI. This CDR3 is built from 16 residues. Trimming cost V 2 bases and J 1 base; bases outside gene matches: 4. The CDR3 DNA sequence: TGTGCCAGCTCACCAAAGGACAGGGGAGGCACAGATACGCAGTATTTT. Translating gives CASSPKDRGGTDTQYF.

CDR3 loop: CASSPSGGVLYEQYF. CDR3 DNA: TGTGCCAGCAGCCCCAGCGGGGGGGTCCTTTACGAGCAGTACTTC. This rearrangement joins TRBV6-5 to TRBJ2-7, with TRBD2 matching 10 bases. After removal of 6 bases from V and 4 bases from J, the junction contained 9 bases not matched to a gene. This CDR3 region has 15 residues. Germline CDR1 is MNHEY and CDR2 is SVGAGI.

The chain combines TRBV7-6 with TRBJ2-7; 7 bases match TRBD1. V lost 0 bases and J lost 7; bases outside the gene matches: 15. The CDR3 totals 17 residues. Germline CDR1 reads SGHVS; CDR2 reads FNYEAQ. CDR3 amino acids: CASSLARTGLLEREQYF. The CDR3 nucleotides are TGTGCCAGCAGCTTAGCTCGGACAGGCCTCCTCGAACGGGAGCAGTACTTC.

The chain employs TRBV14 and TRBJ2-7, with 9 positions matching TRBD1. This CDR3 region has 17 residues. Germline CDR1 SGHDN, CDR2 FVKESK. Trimming at V came to 2 bases and at J to 1 base, leaving 9 bases not matched to a gene. CDR3 nucleotide sequence: TGTGCCAGCAGCCAACCTCAAGGGACAGGGAGGTCCTACGAGCAGTACTTC. Its translation: CASSQPQGTGRSYEQYF.

The chain has TRBV6-1 and TRBJ2-7; 9 bases are shared with TRBD2. The germline V gene encodes CDR1 MNHNS and CDR2 SASEGT. V was clipped by 6 bases and J by 4 bases; unmatched bases: 10. This CDR3 region has 15 residues. Here the CDR3 DNA reads TGTGCCAGCAGGCTCCGCTCTAGCGGGGAATACGAGCAGTACTTC. The encoded protein is CASRLRSSGEYEQYF.

V usage is TRBV19 and J usage is TRBJ2-7, with 8 bases lining up with TRBD2. The CDR3 spans 16 residues. Germline values: CDR1 LNHDA, CDR2 SQIVND (reference sequence). The V gene end was trimmed by 5 bases and the J gene end by 0 bases; junction bases not matched to a gene: 9. Here the CDR3 DNA reads TGTGCCAGTAGTGCCCTCGGGGGGGACACCTCCTACGAGCAGTACTTC. Translating it yields CASSALGGDTSYEQYF.

The rearrangement links TRBV28 to TRBJ2-6, with unresolved D. Trimming took 5 bases from V and 2 from J, leaving 7 bases between them. Germline lookup yields CDR1 MDHEN and CDR2 SYDVKM. This CDR3 is 14 amino acids long. In DNA, the CDR3 is TGTGCCAGCAGTGCCCCACCTGGGGCCAACGTCCTGACTTTC. Translation: CASSAPPGANVLTF. Variable domain in full (rest from reference TRBV28 and TRBJ2-6): DVKVTQSSRYLVKRTGEKVFLECVQDMDHENMFWYRQDPGLGLRLIYFSYDVKMKEKGDIPEGYSVSREKKERFSLILESASTNQTSMYLCASSAPPGANVLTFGAGSRLTVL.

This chain joins TRBV13 and TRBJ1-6; D perhaps matches TRBD1 (6 bases). Germline V lookup: CDR1 PRHDT, CDR2 FYEKMQ (reference sequence). CDR3 size: 12 residues. The V gene lost 6 bases and the J gene lost 12 bases, with 12 bases spanning the gap. DNA of the CDR3: TGTGCCAGCAGACTACAGGGAATACCCCTCCACTTT. It encodes CASRLQGIPLHF. The full variable domain, completed using reference TRBV13 and TRBJ1-6, is AAGVIQSPRHLIKEKRETATLKCYPIPRHDTVYWYQQGPGQDPQFLISFYEKMQSDKGSIPDRFSAQQFSDYHSELNMSSLELGDSALYFCASRLQGIPLHFGNGTRLTVT.